The 29 T cell receptor beta chains below were found in one sample sequenced in a study of CD8+ T cells in alopecia areata. Once RNA had been extracted, it was reverse transcribed into cDNA to act as the sequencing template. Assay: immunoSEQ multiplex PCR; the TCRdb copy retains only in-frame clones and omits some. The sample contains under 200,000 clones, roughly 60% of which appear only once. Sample treatment: oral pan-JAK inhibitor, 5-10 mg twice daily. This specimen consisted of CD4+ T cells sorted from blood, obtained at week 24, from a patient treated with tofacitinib. Receptors originate from a human donor with alopecia areata.

This clone was detected only a few times. The J gene is TRBJ2-3, the V gene TRBV7-3; 10 nucleotides agree with TRBD2. Germline trimming cut 5 bases from V and 6 bases from J; bases unmatched to any gene: 8. Germline loops: CDR1 SGHTA, CDR2 FQGTGA. This CDR3 is built from 15 residues. As DNA, the CDR3 is TGTGCCAGCAGCCCCACTGGAGCGGGGGGGGATACGCAGTATTTT. Amino acid sequence: CASSPTGAGGDTQYF.

This chain links TRBV4-1 with TRBJ2-6; 8 bases fit TRBD1. Germline V gene sequence: CDR1 MGHRA, CDR2 YSYEKL. The CDR3 contains 17 residues. V was clipped by 4 bases and J by 2 bases; unmatched bases: 7. CDR3 coding DNA: TGCGCCAGCAGCCTGGACAGGGCGGGTGCTGGGGCCAACGTCCTGACTTTC. It encodes CASSLDRAGAGANVLTF.

This clone has a single count. This chain links TRBV30 with TRBJ2-3; tentative D call: TRBD1 (6 bases). The germline V and J ends were trimmed by 2 bases and 5 bases, with 17 bases remaining between them. Looked up from germline, CDR1 is GTSNPN and CDR2 is SVGIG (reference sequence). The CDR3 sequence is 15 residues long. As DNA, the CDR3 is TGTGCCTGGAGTAACGGGCCAGGGGCTGGAGATACGCAGTATTTT. As protein: CAWSNGPGAGDTQYF.

A note on this clone: At one end the junction does not follow the germline gene, possibly because of a read error. Different DNA sequences within this sample yield the same CDR3. The rearrangement links TRBV20-1 to TRBJ2-5; D tentatively reads TRBD1 or TRBD2 (5 bases each). Germline V CDR1 and CDR2: DFQATT, SNEGSKA (reference sequence). This CDR3 spans 11 amino acids. This CDR3 is CSVRVRETQYF. The CDR3 nucleotides read TGCAGTGTCCGAGTCAGGGAGACCCAATACTTC.

The CDR3: CSVRASHNTGELFF. The CDR3, as DNA: TGCAGCGTCCGGGCGTCCCATAACACCGGGGAGCTGTTTTTT. The chain employs TRBV29-1 and TRBJ2-2, with D unclear. Trimming took off 6 bases at V and 2 bases at J, with 13 bases between the two ends. Germline V gene sequence: CDR1 SQVTM, CDR2 ANQGSEA. The CDR3 is 14 amino acids.

The V and J genes are TRBV7-2 and TRBJ2-5; 13 nucleotides align to TRBD2. From germline, CDR1 is SGHTA and CDR2 FQGNSA. V was clipped by 5 bases and J by 7 bases; unmatched bases: 10. The CDR3 length is 16 residues. This CDR3 reads CASSKGLAGPQGTQYF. The DNA for the CDR3 is TGTGCCAGCAGCAAGGGACTAGCGGGGCCACAGGGGACCCAGTACTTC.

This clone turned up a few times. CDR3 bases: TGTGCCAGCAGCCAAACTAGCGGGGGGCTCTACGAGCAGTACTTC. Its protein product is CASSQTSGGLYEQYF. V and J are TRBV4-2 and TRBJ2-7; 12 bases map to TRBD2. The CDR3 runs 15 residues. Germline CDR1 LGHNA, CDR2 YNFKEQ. The V and J ends lost 2 bases and 3 bases, in that order; junction bases with no gene match: 2.

The rearrangement links TRBV11-2 to TRBJ2-1, with a tentative D call TRBD1 (6 bases). The CDR3 has 13 amino acids. Trimming took off 4 bases at V and 9 bases at J, with 13 bases between the two ends. Germline loops: CDR1 SGHAT, CDR2 FQNNGV. The CDR3, as DNA: TGTGCCAGCAGCTCACAGGGTTTTAGTGAGCAGTTCTTC. This codes for CASSSQGFSEQFF. The full variable domain, rest sourced from reference TRBV11-2 and TRBJ2-1, is EAGVAQSPRYKIIEKRQSVAFWCNPISGHATLYWYQQILGQGPKLLIQFQNNGVVDDSQLPKDRFSAERLKGVDSTLKIQPAKLEDSAVYLCASSSQGFSEQFFGPGTRLTVL.

The chain links TRBV7-2 to TRBJ1-3; D remains unclear. CDR1 is SGHTA, CDR2 FQGNSA, per germline. V lost 3 bases and J 4 bases, leaving 13 bases between the germline ends. The CDR3 totals 15 residues. The CDR3 region has the DNA TGTGCCAGCAGCTTGCGATGGGGATCGGGAAACACCATATATTTT. Amino acids: CASSLRWGSGNTIYF. The full variable domain, completed using reference TRBV7-2 and TRBJ1-3, is GAGVSQSPSNKVTEKGKDVELRCDPISGHTALYWYRQSLGQGLEFLIYFQGNSAPDKSGLPSDRFSAERTGGSVSTLTIQRTQQEDSAVYLCASSLRWGSGNTIYFGEGSWLTVV.

V and J are TRBV29-1 and TRBJ2-5; D may be TRBD2 (6 bases). Germline V gene sequence: CDR1 SQVTM, CDR2 ANQGSEA. V lost 7 bases to trimming and J lost 3 bases, with 15 bases between them. This CDR3 is built from 13 residues. The CDR3 DNA reads as TGCAGCGCCGAAAGGGCGGGGAAAGAGACCCAGTACTTC. As protein: CSAERAGKETQYF.

This clone appeared a few times. The chain combines TRBV6-6 with TRBJ1-5; D gene uncertain. Germline assignment: CDR1 MNHNY and CDR2 SVGAGI (reference sequence). V dropped 7 bases and J dropped 3 bases, with 10 bases sitting between them. The CDR3 has 13 residues. The CDR3 DNA reads TGTGCCAGCACCGGCAGAGTCAATCAGCCCCAGCATTTT. It specifies CASTGRVNQPQHF.

This clone came up a few times. This chain joins TRBV7-9 and TRBJ2-1, with 9 bases aligning to TRBD1. Trimming cost V 5 bases and J 8 bases; bases outside gene matches: 7. Germline CDR1 reads SEHNR; CDR2 reads FQNEAQ (reference sequence). The CDR3 loop spans 14 amino acids. CDR3 nucleotides: TGTGCCAGCAGCACCGGGACAGGGTCCTATGAGCAGTTCTTC. It codes for CASSTGTGSYEQFF.

The rearrangement uses TRBV7-3 and TRBJ2-5; 8 nucleotides align to TRBD1. This CDR3 comprises 14 residues. The V gene's germline CDR1 is SGHTA and CDR2 FQGTGA. J was trimmed by 4 bases and V by 5 bases; bases with no gene match: 6. This chain's CDR3 is CASSPGQGTETQYF. CDR3 nucleotide sequence: TGTGCCAGCAGCCCCGGACAGGGAACAGAGACCCAGTACTTC.

This chain joins TRBV6-1 and TRBJ1-4, with 7 bases lining up with TRBD1. From germline, CDR1 is MNHNS and CDR2 SASEGT. V shed 7 bases, J shed 5 bases, and the junction held 1 base outside the gene matches. There are 12 residues in the CDR3. CDR3 region: CASKTGNEKLFF. The CDR3 region has the DNA TGTGCCAGCAAGACAGGGAATGAAAAACTGTTTTTT.

The chain carries TRBV12-5 and TRBJ2-2; D might be TRBD2 (6 bases). Germline assignment: CDR1 LGHNT and CDR2 FRNRAP. Trimming removed 6 bases at V and 6 bases at J, with 11 bases between. The CDR3 runs to 13 residues. CDR3 DNA sequence: TGTGCTAGTGGCCCCCGCGGGGCCGGGGAGCTGTTTTTT. Encoded protein: CASGPRGAGELFF. Combining the CDR3 with reference TRBV12-5 and TRBJ2-2 gives the whole variable domain DARVTQTPRHKVTEMGQEVTMRCQPILGHNTVFWYRQTMMQGLELLAYFRNRAPLDDSGMPKDRFSAEMPDATLATLKIQPSEPRDSAVYFCASGPRGAGELFFGEGSRLTVL.

The table lists this clone with a few counts. The chain carries TRBV19 and TRBJ1-1, with D perhaps TRBD1 (6 bases). Trimming stripped 3 bases from V and 6 bases from J, with 11 bases between. Germline loops: CDR1 LNHDA, CDR2 SQIVND (reference sequence). CDR3 length: 13 amino acids. The CDR3 DNA reads TGTGCCAGTAGTATTCAGGGGCGGTCTGAAGCTTTCTTT. This codes for CASSIQGRSEAFF.

The chain recombines TRBV4-1 with TRBJ2-1, with 10 bases aligning to TRBD1. The CDR3 has 15 amino acids. The V gene end was trimmed by 4 bases and the J gene end by 10 bases; junction bases not matched to a gene: 10. Germline V gene lookup returns CDR1 MGHRA and CDR2 YSYEKL. The CDR3 region is CASSPRDRGRGEQFF. In DNA form, the CDR3 reads TGCGCCAGCAGCCCACGGGACAGGGGACGAGGGGAGCAGTTCTTC.

A single count supports this clone. The same CDR3 arises from other DNA sequences in this sample as well. The V call is TRBV29-1, the J call TRBJ1-1; D gene uncertain. Germline-derived CDR1 and CDR2 are SQVTM and ANQGSEA. Trimming pared 1 base from V and 2 bases from J, leaving 11 bases between. The CDR3 runs 14 residues. The CDR3 region is CSVEARAANTEAFF. CDR3 bases: TGCAGCGTTGAAGCAAGGGCAGCAAACACTGAAGCTTTCTTT.

J is TRBJ2-1 and V is TRBV6-1; D may be TRBD1 (6 bases). CDR1 and CDR2 (germline): MNHNS, SASEGT. The length of the CDR3 is 14 residues. Between the trimmed V and J ends, which lost 5 bases and 4 bases, there was a span of 12 bases. As DNA, the CDR3 is TGTGCCAGCAGTCGACAGGACACATACAATGAGCAGTTCTTC. This gives the protein CASSRQDTYNEQFF.

The table lists this clone with a few counts. This sequence joins TRBV29-1 and TRBJ2-1; D unclear. This CDR3 contains 13 residues. CDR1 is SQVTM, CDR2 ANQGSEA, per germline. Trimming shortened V by 2 bases and J by 14 bases, and 19 bases separated the two germline ends. CDR3 in DNA: TGCAGCGTTGAAAGGCAGGTGGCAGTCTTTGAGTTCTTC. This translates into CSVERQVAVFEFF.

Only a few counts were recorded for this clone. V is TRBV2 and J is TRBJ1-3, with a possible D match to TRBD1 (5 bases). The germline V gene encodes CDR1 SNHLY and CDR2 FYNNEI. V was clipped by 10 bases and J by 4 bases, with 11 bases between them. The CDR3 contains 12 residues. The CDR3 is CATRGSGNTIYF. The CDR3 DNA sequence: TGTGCCACTCGGGGGTCCGGAAACACCATATATTTT.

The chain combines TRBV29-1 with TRBJ2-2; 12 nucleotides line up with TRBD1. CDR1 SQVTM and CDR2 ANQGSEA come from the germline V gene. Losses at the gene ends were 4 bases for V and 5 bases for J; bases not matched to a gene: 5. This CDR3 is 15 amino acids long. DNA of the CDR3: TGCAGCGTTGTGGGACAGGGGGCACCGACCGGGGAGCTGTTTTTT. Protein: CSVVGQGAPTGELFF.

This rearrangement joins TRBV27 to TRBJ2-7; D perhaps matches TRBD1 (5 bases). V lost 10 bases to trimming and J lost 0 bases, with 13 bases between them. The CDR3 is 13 residues long. From germline, CDR1 is MNHEY and CDR2 SMNVEV (reference sequence). CDR3 coding DNA: TGTGCCACCTCTCTCCAGGGCTCCTACGAGCAGTACTTC. Its translation is CATSLQGSYEQYF.

This chain uses TRBV29-1 with TRBJ2-4, with D unclear. This CDR3 is built from 15 residues. With 5 bases removed from V and 1 base from J, the gap between germline ends came to 15 bases. From germline, CDR1 is SQVTM and CDR2 ANQGSEA. The CDR3 spells CSVIPGFSAKNIQYF. The DNA of the CDR3 is TGCAGCGTTATACCGGGCTTCTCGGCCAAAAACATTCAGTACTTC.

V is TRBV4-1 and J is TRBJ2-5; D is undetermined. The CDR3 length is 16 residues. Germline loops: CDR1 MGHRA, CDR2 YSYEKL. Trimming shortened V by 1 base and J by 2 bases, and 14 bases separated the two germline ends. The CDR3 loop is CASSQARTSPQETQYF. Here the CDR3 DNA reads TGCGCCAGCAGCCAAGCACGAACCTCCCCGCAAGAGACCCAGTACTTC.

CDR3 nucleotide sequence: TGTGCCTGGAGTGTTTCGGGACAGCAGCCCCAGCATTTT. Translating gives CAWSVSGQQPQHF. V gene TRBV30 combines with J gene TRBJ1-5; 7 nucleotides agree with TRBD1. The CDR3 length is 13 residues. The germline CDR1 and CDR2 sequences are GTSNPN and SVGIG (reference sequence). With 0 bases clipped from V and 7 bases from J, the junction kept 3 bases outside the gene matches. Full variable domain (missing parts from reference TRBV30 and TRBJ1-5): SQTIHQWPATLVQPVGSPLSLECTVEGTSNPNLYWYRQAAGRGLQLLFYSVGIGQISSEVPQNLSASRPQDRQFILSSKKLLLSDSGFYLCAWSVSGQQPQHFGDGTRLSIL.

The chain carries TRBV20-1 and TRBJ2-3, with a possible D match to TRBD2 (5 bases). This CDR3 is 11 amino acids long. The V and J ends lost 6 bases and 9 bases respectively, with 13 bases between them. Germline V CDR1 and CDR2: DFQATT, SNEGSKA (reference sequence). CDR3: CSAKRAGTQYF. The CDR3 nucleotides read TGCAGTGCCAAGAGGGCTGGGACGCAGTATTTT.

The chain recombines TRBV7-9 with TRBJ2-7, with D tentatively TRBD1 or TRBD2 (6 bases each). Trimming pared 1 base from V and 1 base from J, leaving 20 bases between. The CDR3 covers 18 residues. The germline V gene has CDR1 SEHNR and CDR2 FQNEAQ (reference sequence). CDR3: CASSLEVRRGRFSYEQYF. CDR3 sequence (DNA): TGTGCCAGCAGCTTAGAGGTGCGCCGGGGGCGCTTTTCCTACGAGCAGTACTTC.

A few counts support this clone. The J gene is TRBJ2-7, the V gene TRBV23-1; weak D call: TRBD1 (6 bases). TRBV23-1 is noted as an ORF with a role that remains uncertain. Trimming stripped 0 bases from V and 2 bases from J, with 11 bases between. The CDR3 consists of 15 residues. In DNA, the CDR3 is TGCGCCAGCAGTCAATCGCTGGGGGCGGCCTACGAGCAGTACTTC. Translation: CASSQSLGAAYEQYF.